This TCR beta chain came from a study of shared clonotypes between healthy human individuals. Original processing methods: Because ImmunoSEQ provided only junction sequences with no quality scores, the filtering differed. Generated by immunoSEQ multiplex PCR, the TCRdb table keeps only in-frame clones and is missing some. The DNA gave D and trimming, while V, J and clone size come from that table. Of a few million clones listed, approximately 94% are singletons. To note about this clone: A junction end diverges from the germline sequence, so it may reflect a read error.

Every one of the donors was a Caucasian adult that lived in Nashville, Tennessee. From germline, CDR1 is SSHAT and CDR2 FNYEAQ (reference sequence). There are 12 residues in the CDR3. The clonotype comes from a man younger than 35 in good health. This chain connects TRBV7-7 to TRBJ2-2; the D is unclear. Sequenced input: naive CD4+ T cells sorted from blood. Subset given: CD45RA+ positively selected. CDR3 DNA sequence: TGTGCTAGCAGCAGGCTCACCGGGGAGCTGTTTTTT. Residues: CASSRLTGELFF.